Each of the 8 T cell receptor beta chains below was sequenced from the same sample in a study of PD-L1 blockade in urothelial cancer. Data came from immunoSEQ multiplex PCR; TCRdb stores just in-frame clones and leaves some out. The sample yields tens of thousands of clones, 82% seen once. The specimen comprised PBMCs, sampled around atezolizumab (anti-PD-L1) treatment. The receptors come from a man in his 70s with urothelial cancer.

The V call is TRBV5-4, the J call TRBJ2-1; the match to TRBD1 covers 11 bases. CDR1 and CDR2 from the germline V gene are SGHNT and YYREEE (reference sequence). The CDR3 totals 15 residues. Unmatched junction bases numbered 3, after V lost 1 base and J lost 6 bases. The CDR3 nucleotides are TGTGCCAGCAGCTTGAGGGACAGGGGGTTCAATGAGCAGTTCTTC. This gives the protein CASSLRDRGFNEQFF. Combining the CDR3 with reference TRBV5-4 and TRBJ2-1 gives the whole variable domain ETGVTQSPTHLIKTRGQQVTLRCSSQSGHNTVSWYQQALGQGPQFIFQYYREEENGRGNFPPRFSGLQFPNYSSELNVNALELDDSALYLCASSLRDRGFNEQFFGPGTRLTVL.

V gene TRBV30 combines with J gene TRBJ1-1, with D perhaps matching TRBD1 (6 bases). V was pared by 5 bases and J by 11 bases, with 15 bases between. Germline V gene lookup returns CDR1 GTSNPN and CDR2 SVGIG (reference sequence). The CDR3 sequence is 11 residues long. CDR3 protein: CAWVGQEDAFF. The CDR3 DNA follows: TGTGCCTGGGTGGGACAAGAGGATGCTTTCTTT.

DNA of the CDR3: TGTGCCAGCAGCTTCTGGGGAGTCCTAGGAACTGAAGCTTTCTTT. Residues: CASSFWGVLGTEAFF. V usage is TRBV5-6 and J usage is TRBJ1-1; D ambiguous. The germline CDR1 and CDR2 sequences are SGHDT and YYEEEE. The CDR3 contains 15 residues. V dropped 2 bases and J dropped 5 bases, with 16 bases sitting between them.

V gene TRBV7-9 combines with J gene TRBJ2-5; no clear D gene. In germline, CDR1 is SEHNR, CDR2 FQNEAQ (reference sequence). The CDR3 runs to 15 residues. The V and J ends lost 4 bases and 4 bases respectively, with 16 bases between them. The CDR3 sequence: CASSSNLRELETQYF. The CDR3 coding sequence is TGTGCCAGCAGCTCCAACCTTAGAGAGTTAGAGACCCAGTACTTC.

The genes are TRBV6-5 and TRBJ2-7, with 8 bases identical to TRBD1. Per germline, CDR1 MNHEY and CDR2 SVGAGI. With V trimmed by 0 bases and J by 3 bases, 7 bases remained unmatched. The CDR3 loop spans 16 amino acids. The CDR3 here is CASSYSKRTGSYEQYF. In DNA, the CDR3 is TGTGCCAGCAGTTACTCGAAGCGGACAGGGAGCTACGAGCAGTACTTC.

The chain links TRBV13 to TRBJ2-7, with 13 bases identical to TRBD2. After removal of 5 bases from V and 2 bases from J, the junction contained 12 bases not matched to a gene. This CDR3 has 18 residues. Germline CDR1 PRHDT, CDR2 FYEKMQ (reference sequence). CDR3 DNA: TGTGCCAGCAGCCCACCTACGGGACTAGCGGGGACCCCCTACGAGCAGTACTTC. Encoded protein: CASSPPTGLAGTPYEQYF.

J is TRBJ1-5 and V is TRBV25-1, with D perhaps TRBD1 (6 bases). Trimming took off 6 bases at V and 8 bases at J, with 17 bases between the two ends. The germline gives CDR1 MGHDK, CDR2 SYGVNS. The length of the CDR3 is 14 residues. The CDR3 DNA is TGTGCCAGCAGCGGGGACACGGGTATGGAGCCCCAGCATTTT. This encodes CASSGDTGMEPQHF. Based on the CDR3 plus reference TRBV25-1 and TRBJ1-5, the full variable domain is EADIYQTPRYLVIGTGKKITLECSQTMGHDKMYWYQQDPGMELHLIHYSYGVNSTEKGDLSSESTVSRIRTEHFPLTLESARPSHTSQYLCASSGDTGMEPQHFGDGTRLSIL.

This clone has a handful of counts. The chain combines TRBV19 with TRBJ1-1; TRBD1 matches 9 bases. Germline lookup yields CDR1 LNHDA and CDR2 SQIVND (reference sequence). The trim removed 5 bases at V and 5 bases at J, leaving 6 bases unmatched. The CDR3 contains 14 residues. The CDR3 here is CASSYRGRGTEAFF. The CDR3 nucleotides are TGTGCCAGTAGTTACAGGGGGCGTGGGACTGAAGCTTTCTTT.